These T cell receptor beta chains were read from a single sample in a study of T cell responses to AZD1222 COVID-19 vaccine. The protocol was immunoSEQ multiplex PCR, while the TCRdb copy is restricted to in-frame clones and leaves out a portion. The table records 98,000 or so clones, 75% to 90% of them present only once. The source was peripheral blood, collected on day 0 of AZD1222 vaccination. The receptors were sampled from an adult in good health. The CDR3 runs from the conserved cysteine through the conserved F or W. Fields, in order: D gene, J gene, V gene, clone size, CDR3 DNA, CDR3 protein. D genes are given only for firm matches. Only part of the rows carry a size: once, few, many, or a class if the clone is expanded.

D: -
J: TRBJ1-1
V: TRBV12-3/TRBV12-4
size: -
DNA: TGTGCCAGCAGTTTGAGGCAGAACACTGAAGCTTTCTTT
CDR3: CASSLRQNTEAFF

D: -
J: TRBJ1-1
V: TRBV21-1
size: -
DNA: TGTGCCAGCAGCAGGTACTTCCGGCAGAACACTGAAGCTTTCTTT
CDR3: CASSRYFRQNTEAFF

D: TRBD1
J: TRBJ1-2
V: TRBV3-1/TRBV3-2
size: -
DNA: TGTGCCAGCAGCCAACCGGGACAGATCTATGGCTACACCTTC
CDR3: CASSQPGQIYGYTF

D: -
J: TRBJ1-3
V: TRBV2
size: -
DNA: TGTGCCAGCAGTATATTAGACTCTGGAAACACCATATATTTT
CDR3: CASSILDSGNTIYF

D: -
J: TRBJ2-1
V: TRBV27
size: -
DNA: TGTGCCAGCAGTTTAGAGGCAGGAGGCTTAAATGAGCAGTTCTTC
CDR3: CASSLEAGGLNEQFF

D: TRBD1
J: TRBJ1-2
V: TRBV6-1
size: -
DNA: TGTGCCAGCAGTGGGACGGACAGGGGGCGACCCTCGGGCCCTGGCTACACCTTC
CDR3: CASSGTDRGRPSGPGYTF

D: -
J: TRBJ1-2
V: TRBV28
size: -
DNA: TGTGGCCGTGGTACCTATGGCTACACCTTC
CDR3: CGRGTYGYTF

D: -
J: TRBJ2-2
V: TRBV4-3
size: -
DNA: TGCGCCAGCAGCCAAGAGGGGGTGATCACCGGGGAGCTGTTTTTT
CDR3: CASSQEGVITGELFF

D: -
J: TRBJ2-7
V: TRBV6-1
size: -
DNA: TGTGCCAGCAGTGCGGACAGGGGATCGCTAGCGGGGGTCTACGAGCAGTACTTC
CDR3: CASSADRGSLAGVYEQYF

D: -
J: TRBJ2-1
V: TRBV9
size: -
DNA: TGTGCCAGCAGCGTAGATCCTAGTAGAAATGAGCAGTTCTTC
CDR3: CASSVDPSRNEQFF

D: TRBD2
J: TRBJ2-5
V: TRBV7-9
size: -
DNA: TGTGCCAGCAGCTTACCCGTTAGCGGGAGGAGTCAAGAGACCCAGTACTTC
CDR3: CASSLPVSGRSQETQYF

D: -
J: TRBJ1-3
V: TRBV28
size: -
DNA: TGTGCCAGCAGTGGTCTCGGGGCCACTGGAAACACCATATATTTT
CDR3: CASSGLGATGNTIYF

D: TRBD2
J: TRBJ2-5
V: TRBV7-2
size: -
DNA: TGTGCCAGCAGCTTCCCGGGACTAGCGGGCTTAGGAGAGACCCAGTACTTC
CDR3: CASSFPGLAGLGETQYF

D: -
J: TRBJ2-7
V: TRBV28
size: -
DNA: TGTGCCAGGTCAGGGACCTACGAGCAGTACTTC
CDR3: CARSGTYEQYF

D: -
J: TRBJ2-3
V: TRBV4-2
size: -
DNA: TGTGCCAGCAGCCAAGACGCGGGCACAGATACGCAGTATTTT
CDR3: CASSQDAGTDTQYF

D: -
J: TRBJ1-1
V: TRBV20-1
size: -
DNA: TGCAGTGCTATTAAGAACACTGAAGCTTTCTTT
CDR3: CSAIKNTEAFF

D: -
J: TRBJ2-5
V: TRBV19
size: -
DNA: TGTGCCAGTAGTATGTCCAATTCACAGCACCAAGAGACCCAGTACTTC
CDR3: CASSMSNSQHQETQYF

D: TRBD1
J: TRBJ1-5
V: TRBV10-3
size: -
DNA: TGTGCCATCAGCACGGGACAGGGAGCCCTCAATCAGCCCCAGCATTTT
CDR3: CAISTGQGALNQPQHF

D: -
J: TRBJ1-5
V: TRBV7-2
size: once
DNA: TGTGCCAGCAGCTTCGGTGGGGGCCAGCCCCAGCATTTT
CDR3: CASSFGGGQPQHF

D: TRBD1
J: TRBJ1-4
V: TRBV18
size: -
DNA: TGTGCCAGCTCACTGGGACAGGGGTTCGAAAAACTGTTTTTT
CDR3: CASSLGQGFEKLFF

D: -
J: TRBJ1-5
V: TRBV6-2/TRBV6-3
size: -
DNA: TGTGCCAGCAGTTACGTCGACCATCAGCCCCAGCATTTT
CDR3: CASSYVDHQPQHF

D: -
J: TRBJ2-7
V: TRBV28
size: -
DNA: TGTGCCAGCAGTTTCCGGTCTGGGGGATCAACCTTCTACGAGCAGTACTTC
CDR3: CASSFRSGGSTFYEQYF

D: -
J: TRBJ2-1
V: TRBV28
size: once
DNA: TGTGCCAGCAGGGGCTGGGCAGGGGTATACAATGAGCAGTTCTTC
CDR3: CASRGWAGVYNEQFF

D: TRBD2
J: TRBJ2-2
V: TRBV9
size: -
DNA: TGTGCCAGCAGCCCCCGTGGGACTAGCGGGGCCACCGGGGAGCTGTTTTTT
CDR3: CASSPRGTSGATGELFF

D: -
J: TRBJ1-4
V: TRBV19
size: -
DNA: TGTGCCAGTAGTATAGAATCTTCGGCAGGGAATGAAAAACTGTTTTTT
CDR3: CASSIESSAGNEKLFF

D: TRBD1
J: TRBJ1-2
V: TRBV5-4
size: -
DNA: TGTGCCAGCAGCTTGACCGGAGGGACAGGGTGGAACTATGGCTACACCTTC
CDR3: CASSLTGGTGWNYGYTF

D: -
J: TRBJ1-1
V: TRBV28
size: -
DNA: TGTGCCAGCAGTTTGGTAGGGAGCACTGAAGCTTTCTTT
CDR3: CASSLVGSTEAFF

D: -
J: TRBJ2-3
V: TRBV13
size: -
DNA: TGTGCCAGCAGCTCAAAATTGACATTTTCTCAAGATACGCAGTATTTT
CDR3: CASSSKLTFSQDTQYF

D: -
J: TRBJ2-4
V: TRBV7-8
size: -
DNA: TGTGCCAGCAGCTTAGTTTGGGGGGCGGCCAAAAACATTCAGTACTTC
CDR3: CASSLVWGAAKNIQYF

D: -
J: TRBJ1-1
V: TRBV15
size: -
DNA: TGTGCCACCAGCAAAACTGCAGGGTTGGGAACTGAAGCTTTCTTT
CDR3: CATSKTAGLGTEAFF

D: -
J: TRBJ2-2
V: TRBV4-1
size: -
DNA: TGCGCCAGCAGGCCGAACACCGGGGAGCTGTTTTTT
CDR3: CASRPNTGELFF

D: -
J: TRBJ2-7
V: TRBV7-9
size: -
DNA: TGTGCCAGCAGCATGCCCGATAGGACCCCGGGCTCTTACGAGCAGTACTTC
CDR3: CASSMPDRTPGSYEQYF

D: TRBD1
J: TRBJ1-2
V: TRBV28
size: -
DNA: TGTGCCAGCAGCTCCATAGACAGGGGTCACTATGGCTACACCTTC
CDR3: CASSSIDRGHYGYTF

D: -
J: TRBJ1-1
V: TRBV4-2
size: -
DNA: TGTGCCAGCAGCCAACAGAGGAACACTGAAGCTTTCTTT
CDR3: CASSQQRNTEAFF

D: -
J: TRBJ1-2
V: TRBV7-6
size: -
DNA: TGTGCCAGCAGCTTAGGAAGGTTCGTAGGCTACACCTTC
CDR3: CASSLGRFVGYTF

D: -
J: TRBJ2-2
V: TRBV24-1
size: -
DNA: TGTGCCACCAGTGACAACCCAAAGGGGGGTAACACCGGGGAGCTGTTTTTT
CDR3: CATSDNPKGGNTGELFF

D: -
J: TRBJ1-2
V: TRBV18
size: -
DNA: TGTGCCAGCTCACCAGGAAGGAACCGGGCTAACTATGGCTACACCTTC
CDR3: CASSPGRNRANYGYTF

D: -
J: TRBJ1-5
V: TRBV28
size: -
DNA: TGTGCCAGCATGACGAGTTTTGACCAGCCCCAGCATTTT
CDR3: CASMTSFDQPQHF

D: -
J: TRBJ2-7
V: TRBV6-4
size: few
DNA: TGTGCCAGCAGTGACTTTAGCTCCTACGAGCAGTACTTC
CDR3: CASSDFSSYEQYF

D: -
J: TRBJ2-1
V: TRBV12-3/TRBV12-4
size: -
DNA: TGTGCCAGCAGTTTCTCCTACAATGAGCAGTTCTTC
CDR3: CASSFSYNEQFF

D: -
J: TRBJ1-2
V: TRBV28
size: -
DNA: TGTGCCAGCAGTTTGTACATGGGGCGGGGTGGCTACACCTTC
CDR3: CASSLYMGRGGYTF

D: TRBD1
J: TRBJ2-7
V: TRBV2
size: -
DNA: TGTGCCAGCAGTGAATATGACAGGGGCTACGAGCAGTACTTC
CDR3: CASSEYDRGYEQYF

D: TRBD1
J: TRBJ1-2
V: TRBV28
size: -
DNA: TGTGCCAGCACCCCAGGGGGGGGAAGGATGGGTGGCTACACCTTC
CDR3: CASTPGGGRMGGYTF

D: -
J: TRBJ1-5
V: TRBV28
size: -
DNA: TGTGCCAGCAGGGAAGCGGGGAATCAGCCCCAGCATTTT
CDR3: CASREAGNQPQHF

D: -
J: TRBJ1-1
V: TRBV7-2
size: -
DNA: TGTGCCAGCAGCTTGGGGTCCCGCACTGAAGCTTTCTTT
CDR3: CASSLGSRTEAFF

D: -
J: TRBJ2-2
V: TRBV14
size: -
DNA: TGTGCCAGCAGCGACACCGGGGAGCTGTTTTTT
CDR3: CASSDTGELFF

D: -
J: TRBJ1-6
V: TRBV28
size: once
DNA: TGTGCCAGCAGTTTAGGGTCACCACCCCTCCACTTT
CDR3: CASSLGSPPLHF

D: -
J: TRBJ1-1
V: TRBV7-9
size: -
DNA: TGTGCCAGCAGCTTAATTCAGGGCGTCACTGAAGCTTTCTTT
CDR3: CASSLIQGVTEAFF

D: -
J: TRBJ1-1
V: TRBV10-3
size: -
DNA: TGTGCCATCAGTGACGGCGGGTGGAACACTGAAGCTTTCTTT
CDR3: CAISDGGWNTEAFF

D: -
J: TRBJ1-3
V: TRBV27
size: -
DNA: TGTGCCAGCAGTTCGCGACAAGCTGGAAACACCATATATTTT
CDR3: CASSSRQAGNTIYF

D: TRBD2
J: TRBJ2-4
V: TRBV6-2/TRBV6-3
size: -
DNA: TGTGCCAGCAGTTACGGACGGGGAATGCTAGCGGGGGCAAACATTCAGTACTTC
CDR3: CASSYGRGMLAGANIQYF

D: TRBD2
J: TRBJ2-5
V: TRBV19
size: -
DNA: TGTGCCAGTACAGCGCGGGGGGGGCAAGAGACCCAGTACTTC
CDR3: CASTARGGQETQYF

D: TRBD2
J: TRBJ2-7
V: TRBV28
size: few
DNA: TGTGCCACCAAGGGAGCGGGAGGGCTTTACGAGCAGTACTTC
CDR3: CATKGAGGLYEQYF

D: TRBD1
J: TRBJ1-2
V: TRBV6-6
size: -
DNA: TGTGCCAGCAGTTACTCGTCGGGAGGGACAGGTGGCTACACCTTC
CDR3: CASSYSSGGTGGYTF